This T cell receptor (beta chain) was recorded in a study of blood T cell repertoires in COVID-19. Overall study: Material from acute and convalescent COVID-19 was sourced from the United States, Italy and Spain. The analysed material was cDNA or gDNA that came from T cells, B-cell-depleted T cells, or PBMCs.

Germline assignment: CDR1 KGHSH and CDR2 LQKENI. This CDR3 comprises 17 residues. V lost 3 bases and J 0 bases, leaving 15 bases between the germline ends. This clone has a single count. Method: immunoSEQ multiplex PCR; TCRdb's copy keeps in-frame clones and lacks some. The table has around 290,000 clones, about 89% seen once. The genes are TRBV18 and TRBJ1-3, with D tentatively TRBD1 (6 bases). The sequence came from a woman aged 18 to 35 who had recovered from COVID-19. Sequenced sample: PBMCs or T cells enriched from blood (not recorded which). The CDR3 sequence is CASSPPAGAPSGNTIYF. In DNA form, the CDR3 reads TGTGCCAGCTCACCCCCCGCGGGGGCTCCCTCTGGAAACACCATATATTTT.